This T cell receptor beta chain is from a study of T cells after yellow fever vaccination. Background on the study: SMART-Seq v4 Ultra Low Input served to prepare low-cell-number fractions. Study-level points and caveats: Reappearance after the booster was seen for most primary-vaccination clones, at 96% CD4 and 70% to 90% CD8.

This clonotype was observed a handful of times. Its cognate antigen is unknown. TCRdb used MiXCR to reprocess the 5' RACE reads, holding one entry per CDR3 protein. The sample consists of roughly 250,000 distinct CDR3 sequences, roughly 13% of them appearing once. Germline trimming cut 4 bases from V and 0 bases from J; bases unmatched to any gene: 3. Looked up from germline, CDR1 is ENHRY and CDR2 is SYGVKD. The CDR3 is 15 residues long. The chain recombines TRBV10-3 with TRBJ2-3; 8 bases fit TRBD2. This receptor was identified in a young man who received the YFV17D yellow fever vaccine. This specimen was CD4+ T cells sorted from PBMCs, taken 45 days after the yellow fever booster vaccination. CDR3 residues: CAISGTSKSTDTQYF. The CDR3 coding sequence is TGTGCCATCAGTGGGACTAGCAAAAGCACAGATACGCAGTATTTT.